The TCR beta chain under discussion was sequenced for a study of sequential checkpoint blockade in melanoma. The CDR3 consists of 15 residues. Trimming took off 0 bases at V and 7 bases at J, with 13 bases between the two ends. The V gene's germline CDR1 is KGHSH and CDR2 LQKENI. The repertoire was sequenced with immunoSEQ multiplex PCR; TCRdb's copy has only in-frame clones and lacks some. The table includes roughly 6,500 clones, 26% detected once. Treatment defined: randomized to nivolumab then ipilimumab (arm A) or the reverse (arm B). This TCR was sampled from a human donor with melanoma. The rearrangement joins TRBV18 to TRBJ2-4; D ambiguous. Sequences were derived from tumor tissue (inferred from file names), sampled from a patient given nivolumab and ipilimumab in sequence. The CDR3 spells CASSPPETAANIQYF. CDR3 coding DNA: TGTGCCAGCTCACCACCGGAAACTGCGGCTAACATTCAGTACTTC.